Below, 14 T cell receptor beta chains from the same sample are listed, as sequenced in a study of cytomegalovirus exposure and HLA in healthy donors. This table comes from immunoSEQ multiplex PCR, and its TCRdb copy is limited to in-frame clones, with some not included. The table includes some 86,000 clones, 80% to 95% detected once. Source material: PBMCs. The source of these receptors is a woman aged 30 to 39 in good health and CMV-seronegative.

This chain uses TRBV5-1 with TRBJ1-1; TRBD1 matches at 8 bases. The CDR3 runs to 14 residues. Germline loops: CDR1 SGHRS, CDR2 YFSETQ. The J segment lost 3 bases and the V segment lost 2 bases, leaving 3 bases of the junction unmatched. The DNA of the CDR3 is TGCGCCAGCAGCTTACAGGGGGGATACACTGAAGCTTTCTTT. It translates to CASSLQGGYTEAFF.

V usage is TRBV9 and J usage is TRBJ1-1; D might be TRBD1 (5 bases). Between the trimmed V and J ends, which lost 4 bases and 3 bases, there was a span of 10 bases. CDR3 length equals 13 residues. Germline V gene data show CDR1 as SGDLS and CDR2 as YYNGEE. CDR3 DNA: TGTGCCAGCAGCCGCAGGGTAGACACTGAAGCTTTCTTT. This translates into CASSRRVDTEAFF.

This clone has a handful of counts. The chain is built from TRBV6-5 and TRBJ1-6; possible D gene TRBD1, 5 bases. Germline V gene lookup returns CDR1 MNHEY and CDR2 SVGAGI. The V and J ends lost 5 bases and 7 bases respectively, with 9 bases between them. This CDR3 has 13 amino acids. This chain's CDR3 is CASSREGNSPLHF. The CDR3 bases are TGTGCCAGCAGTCGGGAGGGGAATTCACCCCTCCACTTT.

The rearrangement joins TRBV7-9 to TRBJ1-6; no clear D. The V end was cut by 5 bases, the J end by 7 bases, with 12 bases between. Per the germline V gene, CDR1 is SEHNR and CDR2 is FQNEAQ (reference sequence). The CDR3 has 14 amino acids. The CDR3 nucleotides are TGTGCCAGCAGCCCCGACGGCGGGAATTCACCCCTCCACTTT. It codes for CASSPDGGNSPLHF. The full variable domain, completed using reference TRBV7-9 and TRBJ1-6, is DTGVSQNPRHKITKRGQNVTFRCDPISEHNRLYWYRQTLGQGPEFLTYFQNEAQLEKSRLLSDRFSAERPKGSFSTLEIQRTEQGDSAMYLCASSPDGGNSPLHFGNGTRLTVT.

The gene calls are TRBV7-2 and TRBJ1-3; D is ambiguous. The V end was cut by 0 bases, the J end by 4 bases, with 7 bases between. In germline, CDR1 is SGHTA, CDR2 FQGNSA. The CDR3 is made up of 14 amino acids. CDR3 nucleotides: TGTGCCAGCAGCTTAGCGCGAACCGGAAACACCATATATTTT. Residues: CASSLARTGNTIYF.

This clone was seen a single time. V gene TRBV5-1 combines with J gene TRBJ1-5; no firm D call. The germline V gene encodes CDR1 SGHRS and CDR2 YFSETQ. This CDR3 region has 13 residues. The V end was cut by 2 bases, the J end by 5 bases, with 8 bases between. CDR3 DNA sequence: TGCGCCAGCAGCTTTGTCGGAGATCAGCCCCAGCATTTT. Amino acid sequence: CASSFVGDQPQHF.

V and J are TRBV5-1 and TRBJ2-1; tentatively, D is TRBD2 (5 bases). The CDR3 runs to 13 residues. The V and J ends lost 0 bases and 10 bases respectively, with 11 bases between them. The germline V gene encodes CDR1 SGHRS and CDR2 YFSETQ. CDR3 coding DNA: TGCGCCAGCAGCTTGGAATCGCTAGCCGAGCAGTTCTTC. Its protein product is CASSLESLAEQFF.

The J gene is TRBJ1-4, the V gene TRBV25-1; TRBD1 agrees at 7 bases. This CDR3 is 16 amino acids long. Trimming at V came to 6 bases and at J to 4 bases, leaving 11 bases not matched to a gene. From germline, CDR1 is MGHDK and CDR2 SYGVNS. For the CDR3, the DNA is TGTGCCAGCAGATCTACTAAGGGGACAGTTAATGAAAAACTGTTTTTT. Residues: CASRSTKGTVNEKLFF.

The chain's CDR3 is CASSPVSGSGTEAFF. DNA for the CDR3: TGTGCCAGCAGCCCCGTAAGTGGTTCGGGCACTGAAGCTTTCTTT. The rearrangement joins TRBV5-4 to TRBJ1-1; D is unclear. Trimming took 4 bases from V and 4 from J, leaving 17 bases between them. There are 15 residues in the CDR3. Per the germline V gene, CDR1 is SGHNT and CDR2 is YYREEE (reference sequence).

The chain uses TRBV5-1 and TRBJ1-3, with 7 bases identical to TRBD1. With V trimmed by 0 bases and J by 0 bases, 6 bases remained unmatched. The CDR3 contains 17 residues. Germline CDR1 SGHRS, CDR2 YFSETQ. The CDR3 reads CASSLGQGGPSGNTIYF. The CDR3 coding sequence is TGCGCCAGCAGCTTGGGACAGGGTGGACCCTCTGGAAACACCATATATTTT.

This chain links TRBV6-6 with TRBJ2-7; TRBD1 matches at 9 bases. Trimming at V came to 6 bases and at J to 6 bases, leaving 6 bases not matched to a gene. Per germline, CDR1 MNHNY and CDR2 SVGAGI (reference sequence). CDR3 length: 13 amino acids. The CDR3 is CASRRQGDSEQYF. The CDR3 DNA follows: TGTGCCAGCAGACGACAGGGGGATAGCGAGCAGTACTTC.

This clone was seen a handful of times. The chain combines TRBV5-1 with TRBJ2-7, with a weak D call TRBD1 (6 bases). Germline-derived CDR1 and CDR2 are SGHRS and YFSETQ. Trimming removed 4 bases at V and 3 bases at J, with 17 bases between. This CDR3 spans 15 amino acids. CDR3 in DNA: TGCGCCAGCAGCCCCTGGGCAGGGGCCGGCTACGAGCAGTACTTC. Its translation is CASSPWAGAGYEQYF.

The chain combines TRBV11-2 with TRBJ1-1; a weak D match, TRBD1 (6 bases). CDR1 SGHAT and CDR2 FQNNGV come from the germline V gene. The germline V and J ends were trimmed by 5 bases and 1 base, with 11 bases remaining between them. There are 14 residues in the CDR3. DNA of the CDR3: TGTGCCAGCAGCGTCACAGGGAAGAACACTGAAGCTTTCTTT. Residues: CASSVTGKNTEAFF.

This sequence joins TRBV4-2 and TRBJ2-7; TRBD2 matches 7 bases. The CDR3 has 15 residues. The germline CDR1 and CDR2 sequences are LGHNA and YNFKEQ. The V gene end was trimmed by 1 base and the J gene end by 2 bases; junction bases not matched to a gene: 5. The CDR3 sequence: CASSQAGGDPYEQYF. CDR3 nucleotides: TGTGCCAGCAGCCAAGCGGGGGGTGATCCCTACGAGCAGTACTTC.